The next 30 T cell receptor beta chains were all read from a single sample in a study of tissue T cells after allogeneic stem cell transplantation. Assay used: immunoSEQ multiplex PCR; TCRdb lists only in-frame clones, some missing. The sample includes about 8,200 clones, around 40% seen only once; the top ten take 2% to 2.5%. Time point noted: mouse harvest day 7 after allogeneic transplant. Each mouse received 10^7 T-cell-depleted marrow cells plus 10^6 splenic CD5+ T cells by tail vein. Sample: skin. Every receptor here comes from a female BALB/c mouse given C57BL/6 T cells with graft-versus-host disease after an allogeneic hematopoietic cell transplant.

In its sample, this clone was seen a few times. Gene names follow the mouse nomenclature. The CDR3 end lies 1 residue beyond the end of the read and is filled in from the germline J gene. The genes are TRBV3 and TRBJ2-2; perhaps TRBD1 as D (5 bases). Germline V gene sequence: CDR1 SNHLY, CDR2 FYNGKV (reference sequence). The CDR3 sequence is 14 residues long. Trimming took off 1 base at V and 4 bases at J, with 7 bases between the two ends. The covered CDR3 bases are TGTGCCAGCAGCTTAGGCAGGGCCACCGGGCAGCTCTAC. Translating gives CASSLGRATGQLY. The full CDR3 reads CASSLGRATGQLYF.

On this clone itself: Genes and germline come from the mouse. The sequence runs out 1 residue before the end of the CDR3; the remainder is reconstructed from the germline J gene. V usage is TRBV13-1 and J usage is TRBJ2-3; D is uncertain. Germline CDR1 reads NSHNY; CDR2 reads SYGAGN. Trimming stripped 4 bases from V and 3 bases from J, with 12 bases between. This CDR3 is built from 14 residues. CDR3 protein: CASSRGNGAETLYF. CDR3 bases read: TGTGCCAGCAGTAGAGGGAACGGGGCAGAAACGCTGTAT.

Comments on this clone: Gene names and germline refer to mouse. The CDR3 extends 1 residue past the end of the read, so its final part is completed from the germline J gene. The V call is TRBV13-1, the J call TRBJ2-1; 8 bases map to TRBD2. Germline V gives CDR1 NSHNY, CDR2 SYGAGN. V lost 6 bases to trimming and J lost 8 bases; unmatched junction nucleotides: 7. The CDR3 has 13 residues. The CDR3 reads CASTAGGTTEQFF. The DNA read from the CDR3 is TGTGCCAGCACGGCTGGGGGGACGACTGAGCAGTTC.

Concerning this clone: Mouse gene names and germline throughout. The read terminates 1 residue ahead of where the CDR3 ends, so the germline J gene completes it. The chain joins TRBV26 to TRBJ2-5; 9 bases fit TRBD2. The CDR3 extends over 14 amino acids. The ends lost 6 bases at V and 6 bases at J; junction bases unmatched: 7. Germline V gene data show CDR1 as KGHPV and CDR2 as FQNQEV (reference sequence). CDR3 DNA, as far as it was read: TGTGCCAGCAGCCGACTGGGGGAGTGGGACACCCAGTAC. It codes for CASSRLGEWDTQY. The CDR3 reads in full as CASSRLGEWDTQYF.

This clone appeared once. The genes are named according to mouse. The CDR3 end is not reached by the read, which stops 1 residue before it; the germline J gene fills it in. The chain is built from TRBV5 and TRBJ2-4, with TRBD2 identical over 13 bases. CDR3 length: 17 residues. Unmatched junction bases numbered 1, after V lost 1 base and J lost 0 bases. Per the germline V gene, CDR1 is LGHNA and CDR2 is YNLKQL (reference sequence). Incomplete CDR3 DNA: TGTGCCAGCAGCCAAGGGACTGGGGGGGCGAGTCAAAACACCTTGTAC. This gives the protein CASSQGTGGASQNTLY. The whole CDR3 protein is CASSQGTGGASQNTLYF.

A word on this clone: Genes here carry mouse names. The read stops 1 residue short of the end of the CDR3; the missing end is completed from the germline J gene. V usage is TRBV16 and J usage is TRBJ1-4; D not resolved. Germline assignment: CDR1 SGHSA and CDR2 FRNQAP. The CDR3 runs 15 residues. V was pared by 1 base and J by 0 bases, with 6 bases between. This CDR3 is CASSLGGFSNERLFF. The sequenced part of the CDR3 DNA is TGTGCAAGCAGCTTAGGGGGTTTTTCCAACGAAAGATTATTT.

Concerning this clone itself: Gene names are the mouse ones. The CDR3 end falls 1 residue outside the read, so it is completed with the germline J gene. The chain has TRBV12-2 and TRBJ1-3; 8 nucleotides match TRBD1. CDR3 length: 16 amino acids. With V trimmed by 3 bases and J by 0 bases, 6 bases remained unmatched. Germline V gives CDR1 SGHLS, CDR2 HYDKME. Partial CDR3 DNA: TGTGCCAGCTCTTTCCGACAGGGGAATTCTGGAAATACGCTCTAT. This translates into CASSFRQGNSGNTLY. The full CDR3 reads CASSFRQGNSGNTLYF.

Of note for this clone: Gene names and germline match the mouse. The CDR3 bases that were read are TGTGCCAGCAGCTTACAACAAGACACCCAGTAC. The encoded protein is CASSLQQDTQY. The entire CDR3 is CASSLQQDTQYF. The chain links TRBV3 to TRBJ2-5, with unresolved D. The CDR3 is cut off 1 residue early in the read; its end comes from the germline J gene. V was shortened by 2 bases and J by 3 bases, with 3 bases between the two germline ends. This CDR3 is built from 12 residues. From germline, CDR1 is SNHLY and CDR2 FYNGKV (reference sequence).

A note on this clone: Germline and genes: mouse. The sequenced fragment ends 1 residue before the CDR3 boundary, so the rest is inferred from the germline J gene. This sequence joins TRBV12-1 and TRBJ2-2, with 13 bases that match TRBD2. From germline, CDR1 is SGHSN and CDR2 HYEKVE. J was trimmed by 2 bases and V by 4 bases; bases with no gene match: 3. The CDR3 spans 16 residues. CDR3 sequence reads: CASSRDWGGNTGQLYF. Incomplete CDR3 DNA: TGTGCCAGCTCCAGGGACTGGGGGGGGAACACCGGGCAGCTCTAC.

Regarding this clone: The gene symbols are mouse symbols. The CDR3 spells CASSLRDRGYEQYF. The sequenced part of the CDR3 DNA is TGTGCCAGCAGCTTAAGGGACAGGGGCTATGAACAGTAC. The chain employs TRBV3 and TRBJ2-7; 10 bases are shared with TRBD1. Sequencing ends 1 residue short of the CDR3 end; the germline J gene provides the rest. Germline V lookup: CDR1 SNHLY, CDR2 FYNGKV (reference sequence). J lost 3 bases, V lost 2 bases, and 1 base had no gene match. The length of the CDR3 is 14 residues.

For this clone: All gene names here are mouse names. The sequence runs out 1 residue before the end of the CDR3; the remainder is reconstructed from the germline J gene. The V call is TRBV26, the J call TRBJ1-1; D is possibly TRBD1 (5 bases). The V end lost 4 bases, the J end lost 0 bases, and 12 bases lay between the germline ends. The germline gives CDR1 KGHPV, CDR2 FQNQEV (reference sequence). This CDR3 contains 15 residues. The sequenced CDR3 bases are TGTGCCAGCAGTCCCCGGGGCAGAGCAAACACAGAAGTCTTC. As protein: CASSPRGRANTEVF. The CDR3 reads in full as CASSPRGRANTEVFF.

On this clone itself: Each gene name is a mouse one. The read comes to an end 1 residue before the CDR3 does, leaving the germline J gene to fill in the end. V is TRBV26 and J is TRBJ1-1, with 8 positions matching TRBD1. With V trimmed by 0 bases and J by 5 bases, 5 bases remained unmatched. The CDR3 has 15 residues. Germline CDR1 and CDR2: KGHPV and FQNQEV (reference sequence). Incomplete CDR3 DNA: TGTGCCAGCAGTCTGTCGCAGGGGGCTGGGACAGAAGTCTTC. Translation: CASSLSQGAGTEVF. Given in full, the CDR3 is CASSLSQGAGTEVFF.

With regard to this clone: Genes and germline come from the mouse. The read halts 1 residue ahead of the CDR3 end, with the missing end drawn from the germline J gene. The J gene is TRBJ1-2, the V gene TRBV26; D gene unclear. V was pared by 2 bases and J by 4 bases, with 2 bases between. This CDR3 comprises 11 residues. Per the germline V gene, CDR1 is KGHPV and CDR2 is FQNQEV (reference sequence). The CDR3 is CASSLGSDYTF. The covered CDR3 bases are TGTGCCAGCAGTCTGGGCTCCGACTACACC.

This clone was seen only a few times. Mouse names are used for the genes. The CDR3 extends 1 residue past the end of the read, so its final part is completed from the germline J gene. The chain links TRBV13-3 to TRBJ2-7; 9 positions agree with TRBD1. Looked up from germline, CDR1 is NNHDY and CDR2 is SYVADS. CDR3 size: 13 residues. J gave up 3 bases and V 3 bases, and 1 base lay outside the gene matches. The sequenced CDR3 bases are TGTGCCAGCAGTGGGGACAGGGACTATGAACAGTAC. It translates to CASSGDRDYEQY. The CDR3, in full, reads CASSGDRDYEQYF.

A few counts support this clone. Gene names refer to mouse genes. The read gets to within 1 residue of the CDR3 end, and the germline J gene fills in the rest. V and J are TRBV3 and TRBJ1-4, with D perhaps TRBD1 (6 bases). This CDR3 region has 14 residues. Germline V gene sequence: CDR1 SNHLY, CDR2 FYNGKV (reference sequence). V was clipped by 6 bases and J by 1 base, with 9 bases between them. The part of the CDR3 DNA that was read is TGTGCCAGCAGGGGACAATCTTCCAACGAAAGATTATTT. Translated: CASRGQSSNERLF. The entire CDR3 is CASRGQSSNERLFF.

On this clone itself: Gene names are the mouse ones. The read gets to within 1 residue of the CDR3 end, and the germline J gene fills in the rest. This rearrangement joins TRBV13-3 to TRBJ2-2; 10 bases fit TRBD2. This CDR3 is built from 16 residues. Germline V gene lookup returns CDR1 NNHDY and CDR2 SYVADS. V shed 0 bases and J 2 bases; nucleotides not matched to a gene: 1. CDR3 residues: CASSDAGLGNTGQLYF. The covered CDR3 bases are TGTGCCAGCAGTGATGCGGGACTGGGGAACACCGGGCAGCTCTAC.

Of note for this clone: Gene and germline names: mouse. Read data end 1 residue before the CDR3 end; the end is taken from the germline J gene. The chain recombines TRBV26 with TRBJ1-1, with unresolved D. The CDR3 sequence is 13 residues long. The V and J ends lost 3 bases and 1 base respectively, with 6 bases between them. Germline V gene sequence: CDR1 KGHPV, CDR2 FQNQEV (reference sequence). The sequenced part of the CDR3 DNA is TGTGCCAGCAGTCTTCCGGGAAACACAGAAGTCTTC. It translates to CASSLPGNTEVF. The whole CDR3 region reads CASSLPGNTEVFF.

Note on this clone: Gene labels here are mouse ones. The sequence runs out 1 residue before the end of the CDR3; the remainder is reconstructed from the germline J gene. The chain employs TRBV26 and TRBJ2-5, with 13 bases identical to TRBD2. The CDR3 consists of 15 residues. Germline CDR1 and CDR2: KGHPV and FQNQEV (reference sequence). The trim removed 2 bases at V and 6 bases at J, leaving 2 bases unmatched. The DNA read from the CDR3 is TGTGCCAGCAGTCTGGGACTGGGGGGGCGTGACACCCAGTAC. This gives the protein CASSLGLGGRDTQY. The complete CDR3 reads CASSLGLGGRDTQYF.

This clone was seen a few times. Gene names and germline refer to mouse. Read coverage stops 1 residue before the CDR3 terminus; the germline J gene supplies the remainder. The chain has TRBV3 and TRBJ2-7, with D unclear. There are 13 residues in the CDR3. Per the germline V gene, CDR1 is SNHLY and CDR2 is FYNGKV (reference sequence). The germline V and J ends were trimmed by 1 base and 0 bases, with 4 bases remaining between them. The part of the CDR3 DNA that was read is TGTGCCAGCAGCTTAGACAGCTCCTATGAACAGTAC. Encoded protein: CASSLDSSYEQY. The complete CDR3 reads CASSLDSSYEQYF. Full variable domain (missing parts from reference TRBV3 and TRBJ2-7): GPKVLQIPSHQIIDMGQMVTLNCDPVSNHLYFYWYKQILGQQMEFLVNFYNGKVMEKSKLFKDQFSVERPDGSYFTLKIQPTALEDSAVYFCASSLDSSYEQYFGPGTRLTVL.

To note about this clone: Germline and genes: mouse. The read stops 1 residue short of the end of the CDR3; the missing end is completed from the germline J gene. The chain uses TRBV3 and TRBJ1-2; D is undetermined. The ends were cut back, 2 bases at V and 0 bases at J, with 7 bases in the middle. The CDR3 covers 14 residues. Looked up from germline, CDR1 is SNHLY and CDR2 is FYNGKV (reference sequence). The CDR3 reads CASSLTQTNSDYTF. The DNA read from the CDR3 is TGTGCCAGCAGCTTAACACAGACAAACTCCGACTACACC.

This clone was found a few times. Mouse germline and gene names are used. The read halts 1 residue ahead of the CDR3 end, with the missing end drawn from the germline J gene. The chain combines TRBV4 with TRBJ1-4; D unclear. Germline V CDR1 and CDR2: LGHDT, YNNKQL (reference sequence). The CDR3 contains 10 residues. The V end lost 6 bases, the J end lost 5 bases, and 1 base lay between the germline ends. Incomplete CDR3 DNA: TGTGCCAGCAGAAACGAAAGATTATTT. The encoded protein is CASRNERLF. The CDR3 as a whole reads CASRNERLFF. Looking up the rest from reference TRBV4 and TRBJ1-4 gives the full variable domain: ETAVFQTPNYHVTQVGNEVSFNCKQTLGHDTMYWYKQDSKKLLKIMFSYNNKQLIVNETVPRRFSPQSSDKAHLNLRIKSVEPEDSAVYLCASRNERLFFGHGTKLSVL.

This clone was picked up a small number of times. Mouse gene names apply. The read terminates 1 residue ahead of where the CDR3 ends, so the germline J gene completes it. The chain is built from TRBV23 and TRBJ2-4; the table's D call of TRBD1 was not tested on the DNA. CDR1 and CDR2 (germline): KGHTA, FQNQQP. The CDR3 consists of 14 residues. The DNA read from the CDR3 is TGCTCCAGCAGTCTGGGACATAGTCAAAACACCTTGTAC. It yields the protein CSSSLGHSQNTLY. The whole CDR3 sequence reads CSSSLGHSQNTLYF. Variable domain in full (rest from reference TRBV23 and TRBJ2-4): DAAVTQKPRYLIKMKGQEAEMKCIPEKGHTAVFWYQQKQSKELKFLIYFQNQQPLDQIDMVKERFSAVCPSSSLCSLGIRTCEAEDSALYLCSSSLGHSQNTLYFGAGTRLSVL.

This clone was recorded once. Gene names are mouse gene names. The missing CDR3 end, 1 residue past where the read stops, is filled in from the germline J gene. The gene calls are TRBV13-2 and TRBJ2-7; 10 nucleotides align to TRBD2. CDR3 length: 15 residues. V was clipped by 3 bases and J by 2 bases; unmatched bases: 5. In germline, CDR1 is NNHNN, CDR2 SYGAGS (reference sequence). CDR3 region: CASGARDWGPYEQYF. Incomplete CDR3 DNA: TGTGCCAGCGGTGCCCGGGACTGGGGCCCCTATGAACAGTAC.

In the case of this clone: The gene names given are mouse names. The sequence runs out 1 residue before the end of the CDR3; the remainder is reconstructed from the germline J gene. This chain connects TRBV3 to TRBJ1-2, with a possible D match to TRBD1 (6 bases). Trimming shortened V by 3 bases and J by 0 bases, and 11 bases separated the two germline ends. Germline V gene sequence: CDR1 SNHLY, CDR2 FYNGKV (reference sequence). This CDR3 is built from 15 residues. The sequenced CDR3 bases are TGTGCCAGCAGCTTTAGAGCAGGGGCAAACTCCGACTACACC. It is translated as CASSFRAGANSDYT. The complete CDR3 sequence is CASSFRAGANSDYTF.

This clone was observed a few times. Gene names denote mouse genes. The CDR3 end is not reached by the read, which stops 1 residue before it; the germline J gene fills it in. The chain couples TRBV26 to TRBJ2-4; possible D gene TRBD2, 6 bases. The CDR3 extends over 13 amino acids. CDR1 is KGHPV and CDR2 is FQNQEV in the germline V gene (reference sequence). V shed 3 bases and J shed 5 bases, with 9 bases lying between them. This CDR3 reads CASSLAGVNTLYF. The part of the CDR3 DNA that was read is TGTGCCAGCAGTCTTGCTGGGGTAAACACCTTGTAC.

This clone was picked up a small number of times. All gene names here are mouse names. The read halts 1 residue ahead of the CDR3 end, with the missing end drawn from the germline J gene. This rearrangement joins TRBV12-1 to TRBJ2-1; 9 bases agree with TRBD1. The J segment lost 5 bases and the V segment lost 2 bases, leaving 6 bases of the junction unmatched. The V gene's germline CDR1 is SGHSN and CDR2 HYEKVE. The CDR3 sequence is 15 residues long. The CDR3 DNA, read in part, is TGTGCCAGCTCTCCCCGACAGGGGGTGCATGCTGAGCAGTTC. As protein: CASSPRQGVHAEQF. The entire CDR3 is CASSPRQGVHAEQFF.

In this sample, this clone turned up a few times. Genes and germline come from the mouse. With the read ending 1 residue before the CDR3 end, the germline J gene is used to fill in that end. The gene calls are TRBV3 and TRBJ2-7; D is ambiguous. The germline V and J ends were trimmed by 1 base and 4 bases, with 5 bases remaining between them. Germline values: CDR1 SNHLY, CDR2 FYNGKV (reference sequence). This CDR3 contains 12 residues. Incomplete CDR3 DNA: TGTGCCAGCAGCTTAGTCAAGTATGAACAGTAC. Translating gives CASSLVKYEQY. The full CDR3 is CASSLVKYEQYF.

A remark on this clone: Gene labels here are mouse ones. The read terminates 1 residue before the CDR3 end, so the remaining end is supplied by the germline J gene. The chain joins TRBV15 to TRBJ2-5, with D hard to call. V dropped 3 bases and J dropped 2 bases, with 3 bases sitting between them. Germline V gene sequence: CDR1 SGHND, CDR2 FRSKSL. The CDR3 runs to 12 residues. Partial CDR3 DNA: TGTGCCAGCAGTTTTTCCCAAGACACCCAGTAC. Protein: CASSFSQDTQY. The full CDR3 sequence reads CASSFSQDTQYF.

To note about this clone: Each gene name is a mouse one. The read halts 1 residue ahead of the CDR3 end, with the missing end drawn from the germline J gene. This rearrangement joins TRBV1 to TRBJ2-2, with TRBD1 matching 7 bases. With V trimmed by 5 bases and J by 0 bases, 6 bases remained unmatched. This CDR3 comprises 16 residues. Per germline, CDR1 NSQYPW and CDR2 LRSPGD (reference sequence). CDR3: CTCSSRDRANTGQLYF. CDR3 DNA, as far as it was read: TGCACCTGCAGTTCCCGGGACAGAGCAAACACCGGGCAGCTCTAC.

Regarding this clone: Gene names are mouse gene names. Sequencing ends 1 residue short of the CDR3 end; the germline J gene provides the rest. V and J are TRBV26 and TRBJ2-7; 10 bases are shared with TRBD2. Germline lookup yields CDR1 KGHPV and CDR2 FQNQEV (reference sequence). The CDR3 extends over 14 amino acids. Losses at the gene ends were 3 bases for V and 3 bases for J; bases not matched to a gene: 2. CDR3 residues: CASSLWDWGYEQYF. The covered CDR3 bases are TGTGCCAGCAGTCTATGGGACTGGGGCTATGAACAGTAC.